This TCR beta chain was recovered during a study of blood T cell repertoires in COVID-19. For the study at large: Samples of COVID-19 (acute and convalescent) were obtained from the United States, Italy and Spain. PBMCs, B-cell-depleted T cells, or T cells were the source of the cDNA or gDNA that made up the material.

This CDR3 region has 18 residues. Trimming stripped 0 bases from V and 0 bases from J, with 17 bases between. Germline V CDR1 and CDR2: KGHSY, FQNENV. The authors' processing: By means of reference gene primer amplification, nucleated cell counts were estimated. TCRdb keeps only in-frame clones here, not all; method: immunoSEQ multiplex PCR. Clone size and V and J calls were adopted from that table, with D and trimming inferred from the DNA. The repertoire includes some 97,000 clones, roughly 88% of them detected once, and under 7.5% sits in the top ten. This clonotype was sampled from a woman between 55 and 75 years old with acute or convalescent COVID-19. Input material: peripheral blood. This chain connects TRBV16 to TRBJ1-1; the D gene is possibly TRBD1 (5 bases). The CDR3 reads CASSQSPGSLPMNTEAFF. For the CDR3, the DNA is TGTGCCAGCAGCCAATCCCCAGGGTCCTTACCTATGAACACTGAAGCTTTCTTT.